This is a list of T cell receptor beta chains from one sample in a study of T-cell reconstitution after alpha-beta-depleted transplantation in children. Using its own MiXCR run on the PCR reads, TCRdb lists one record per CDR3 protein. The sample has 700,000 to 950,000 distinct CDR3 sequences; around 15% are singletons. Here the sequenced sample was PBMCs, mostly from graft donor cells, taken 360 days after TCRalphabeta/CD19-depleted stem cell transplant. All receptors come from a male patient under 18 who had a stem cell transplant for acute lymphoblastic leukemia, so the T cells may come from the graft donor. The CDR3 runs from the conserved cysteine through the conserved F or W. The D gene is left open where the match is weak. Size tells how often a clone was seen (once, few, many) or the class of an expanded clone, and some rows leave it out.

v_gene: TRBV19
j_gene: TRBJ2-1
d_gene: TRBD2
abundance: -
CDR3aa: CASTASGFNNEQFF
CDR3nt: TGTGCCAGTACCGCTAGCGGGTTTAACAATGAGCAGTTCTTC

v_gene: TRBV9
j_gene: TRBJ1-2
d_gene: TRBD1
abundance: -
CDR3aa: CASSVGQGELYGYTF
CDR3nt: TGTGCCAGCAGCGTAGGACAGGGGGAACTCTATGGCTACACCTTC

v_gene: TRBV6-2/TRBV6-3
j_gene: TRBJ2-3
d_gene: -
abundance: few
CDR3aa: CASSYLSGSSTDTQYF
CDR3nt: TGTGCCAGCAGTTACCTTAGCGGATCTAGCACAGATACGCAGTATTTT

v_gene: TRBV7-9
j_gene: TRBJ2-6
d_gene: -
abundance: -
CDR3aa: CASSLRGYSGANVLTF
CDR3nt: TGTGCCAGCAGCTTAAGGGGCTACTCTGGGGCCAACGTCCTGACTTTC

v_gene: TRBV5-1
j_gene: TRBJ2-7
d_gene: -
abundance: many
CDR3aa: CASRDGSSYEQYF
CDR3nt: TGCGCCAGCAGGGACGGAAGCTCCTACGAGCAGTACTTC

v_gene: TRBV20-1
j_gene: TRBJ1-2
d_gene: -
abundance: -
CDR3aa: CSAADGRYGYTF
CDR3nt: TGCAGTGCTGCCGACGGACGCTATGGCTACACCTTC

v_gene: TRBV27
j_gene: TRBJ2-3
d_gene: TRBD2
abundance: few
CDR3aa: CASRLFWTSGPFTDTQYF
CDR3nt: TGTGCCAGCAGACTCTTTTGGACTAGCGGTCCGTTCACAGATACGCAGTATTTT

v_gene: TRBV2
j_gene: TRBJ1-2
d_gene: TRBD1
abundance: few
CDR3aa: CASNRQGFNYGYTF
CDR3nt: TGTGCCAGCAATCGACAGGGATTTAACTATGGCTACACCTTC

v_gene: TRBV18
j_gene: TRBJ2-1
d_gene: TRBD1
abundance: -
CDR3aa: CASRTKGTGWSTDNEQFF
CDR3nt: TGTGCCAGCCGGACGAAGGGGACAGGTTGGTCTACGGACAATGAGCAGTTCTTC

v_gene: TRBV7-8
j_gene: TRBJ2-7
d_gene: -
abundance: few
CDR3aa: CASSWDGRQYEQYF
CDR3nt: TGTGCCAGCAGCTGGGACGGCCGGCAATACGAGCAGTACTTC

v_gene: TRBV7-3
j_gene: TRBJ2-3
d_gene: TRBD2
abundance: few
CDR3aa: CASSLRGVVAGAADTQYF
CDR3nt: TGTGCCAGCAGCTTAAGGGGGGTGGTAGCGGGAGCAGCGGATACGCAGTATTTT

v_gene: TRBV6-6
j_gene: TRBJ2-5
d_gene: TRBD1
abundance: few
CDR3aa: CASRGQGGETQYF
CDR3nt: TGTGCCAGCAGAGGACAGGGGGGGGAGACCCAGTACTTC

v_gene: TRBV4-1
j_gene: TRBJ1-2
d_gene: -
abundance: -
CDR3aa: CASSQVGVYGYTF
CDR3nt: TGCGCCAGCAGCCAAGTGGGAGTCTATGGCTACACCTTC

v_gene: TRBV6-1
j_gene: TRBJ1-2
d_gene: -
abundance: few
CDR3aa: CASSSDRFGYGYTF
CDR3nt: TGTGCCAGCAGCTCCGACAGGTTCGGGTATGGCTACACCTTC

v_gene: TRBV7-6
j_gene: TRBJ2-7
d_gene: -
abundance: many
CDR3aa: CASSLFSGGSYEQYF
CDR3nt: TGTGCCAGCAGCTTATTTTCCGGGGGCTCCTACGAGCAGTACTTC

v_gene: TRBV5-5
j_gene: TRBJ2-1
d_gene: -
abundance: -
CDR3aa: CASSSESDPYNEQFF
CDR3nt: TGTGCCAGCAGCTCGGAATCAGACCCCTACAATGAGCAGTTCTTC

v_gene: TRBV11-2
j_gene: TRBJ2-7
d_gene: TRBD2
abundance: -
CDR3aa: CASSHSGSRLEQYF
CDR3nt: TGTGCCAGCAGTCACAGCGGGAGCCGGCTCGAGCAGTACTTC

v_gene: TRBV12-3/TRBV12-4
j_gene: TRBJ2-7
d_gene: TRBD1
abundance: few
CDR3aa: CASKRTGSSYEQYF
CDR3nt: TGTGCCAGCAAAAGGACAGGGAGCTCCTACGAGCAGTACTTC

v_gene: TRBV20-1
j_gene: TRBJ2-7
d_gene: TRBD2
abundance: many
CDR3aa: CSARTATSGFPYEQYF
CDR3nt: TGCAGTGCTAGAACCGCTACTAGCGGGTTCCCCTACGAGCAGTACTTC

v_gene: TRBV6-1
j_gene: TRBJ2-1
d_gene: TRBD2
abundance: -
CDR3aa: CASSASGIGNEQFF
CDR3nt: TGTGCCAGCAGCGCTAGCGGGATAGGGAATGAGCAGTTCTTC